The sequence of this T cell receptor (beta chain) was determined in a study of identical twins (dated by TCRdb to about 2016). Looking at the study overall: To test whether fetal clonotypes persist, the study used deep sequencing on TCR alpha and beta repertoires from monozygotic twins, unrelated adults of various ages, and cord blood. To rule out contamination, the twin experiments were replicated at different times with different library preparation protocols.

Every donor was a healthy Caucasian. Three pairs of female monozygotic twins, all aged about 18 to 30 years, made up the twin cohort. Positive isolation kits from Invitrogen were used to isolate CD4+ and CD8+ T cell populations. Paper-wide results and their limitations: Compared with coincidental sharing between unrelated individuals, out-of-frame TCR alpha sequences shared between twins had an excess of sequences with low generation probability. A weaker excess of twin sharing was found in beta out-of-frame sequences because the signal-to-noise ratio was lowered by fewer shared sequences. Because the same donors could not be followed over many years, the conclusions depended on cross-sectional statistical analysis. Recombination models systematically underestimated out-of-frame TCR alpha sharing in monozygotic twins but agreed with sharing between unrelated individuals. Zero-insertion analyses could be partly confounded by invariant T cells such as MAIT and iNKT, though diverse VJ usage argued against such confounding for most clonotypes. Abundant cord blood beta clonotypes carried fewer insertions; young adult naive repertoires showed a weaker similar trend, while memory repertoires showed none.

In this sample, this clonotype turned up a few times. The clone's antigen remains unknown. No qualities accompany the bases; no much larger clone lies one base away. To prepare the library, 5' RACE was applied. The run used an Illumina HiSeq 2000. Template switching added a universal primer binding site, and the final cDNA carried a unique molecular identifier that allowed TCR cDNA molecules to be counted accurately. Specific primers in the conserved constant-segment region were used to synthesize first-strand cDNA for TCR alpha and beta chains. To control for contamination, every cDNA library carried two barcodes: a SMART-Mk sample barcode plus Illumina barcodes. TruSeq adapter sequences and Illumina sample barcodes were added in two successive PCR steps. Sequencing of the TCR alpha and beta cDNA libraries was done on the Illumina HiSeq platform using custom primers. As for how the authors treated the data: Unique molecular identifiers were extracted from raw reads with MiGEC, and CDR3 positions were determined with MiXCR. Recombination models were inferred per individual with the repgenHMM and IGoR tools using an EM algorithm. Shared clonotypes were analyzed with the tcR package in R, and sharing was normalized by the product of cloneset sizes. To study raw recombination free of thymic and clonal selection effects, out-of-frame nonproductive sequences were analyzed. TCRdb cleaned the public reads at Q25 with fastp, built clones with MiXCR and kept in-frame beta chains. Every distinct CDR3 protein forms one entry, paired with its most common genes and DNA. TCRdb's processing, not the authors' own work, is the source of the V and J calls. The sample table records about 200,000 distinct CDR3 sequences; over 5.5% of these occur just once. Together, the top ten hold more than 12% of the sample.

Germline trimming amounts to 5 bases on V and 8 bases on J, with 11 as the count of junction bases outside the gene matches. The CDR3 contains 15 residues, cysteine and phenylalanine counted. The only DNA kept is the CDR3, 45 bases in frame from the first base. The sample was also reused in another study, on T cells expressing NK-cell markers. That second report states: Three sorted T-cell subsets (CD3+CD56+NKG2C+, CD3+CD56+NKG2C- and CD3+CD56-NKG2C+) from about 8 donors had their TCR beta-chain repertoires profiled. Among the eight sequenced donors, only one was HCMV-seronegative, while the other seven were HCMV-seropositive. In several experiments an anti-gammadeltaTCR antibody was added to restrict sorting to alphabetaTCR-expressing T cells. For roughly six donors, the dominant CD3+CD56+NKG2C+ clonotypes were among the top 10 CD8+ clonotypes and accounted for 1.0-7.0% of CD8+ T cells. Those dominant clonotypes were again the most abundant among CD3+CD56-NKG2C+ cells in a few donors, at roughly 28.3-60.1%. It remained unclear whether the expanded NKG2C-expressing T cell clones were specific for HCMV antigens. All eight donors whose samples were sequenced were randomly selected healthy volunteers, three of them men and five women. HCMV serostatus was determined by detecting HCMV-specific IgG in serum with a commercial ELISA kit. MIGEC was used to demultiplex reads and group reads by UMI, and MiTCR was used to assemble and quantify clonotypes. To exclude erroneous sequences, only TCR cDNA sequences supported by at least two reads were retained. Downstream repertoire analysis used the tcR package, and clonotypes were matched across fractions by CDR3 nucleotide sequence plus V segment. VDJmatch was used to annotate antigen specificity against VDJdb, with one amino acid substitution in CDR3 allowed.

Sequencing was done on a sample of CD8+ T cells sorted from blood. Here the chain combines TRBV12-3 or TRBV12-4 and TRBJ1-4; 7 bases in the middle match TRBD1. This receptor was obtained from a woman aged 18-29 years in good health. Here is the DNA: TGTGCCAGCAGTCGGGACAGCCCTGCCCGGGAAAAACTGTTTTTT. Translated, it gives CASSRDSPAREKLFF.